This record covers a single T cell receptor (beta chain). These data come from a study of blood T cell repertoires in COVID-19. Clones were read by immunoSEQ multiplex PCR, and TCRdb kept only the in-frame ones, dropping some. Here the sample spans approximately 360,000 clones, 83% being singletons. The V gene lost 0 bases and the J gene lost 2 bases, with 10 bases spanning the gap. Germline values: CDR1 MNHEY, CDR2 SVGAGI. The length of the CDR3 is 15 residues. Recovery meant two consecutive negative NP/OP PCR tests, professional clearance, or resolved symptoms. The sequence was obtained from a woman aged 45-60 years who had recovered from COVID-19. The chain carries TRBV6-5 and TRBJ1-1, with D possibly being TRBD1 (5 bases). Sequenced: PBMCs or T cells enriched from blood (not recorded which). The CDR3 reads CASSYSRQGNTEAFF. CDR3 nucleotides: TGTGCCAGCAGTTACTCAAGGCAGGGAAACACTGAAGCTTTCTTT.